Included here is one T cell receptor (beta chain) sequence, with context. Its antigen target is currently unknown. Base qualities are not provided; no much larger clone lies one nucleotide away. Each collaborating institution followed its own protocols to collect whole blood in K2EDTA tubes. For TCRbeta analysis, collaborator samples were shipped as frozen whole blood, as isolated PBMCs, or as DNA extracted from either sample type. This specimen belongs to a study of blood T cell repertoires in COVID-19 (dated by TCRdb to about 2020). In terms of the full investigation: Collaborator samples came from the United States, Italy and Spain and covered acute and convalescent phases of COVID-19. The material from the prospective study consisted of cDNA or gDNA derived from T cells, B-cell-depleted T cells, or PBMCs. HLA class I and class II types, where available, came from metadata supplied by the sample provider rather than from assay-based typing. The sample metadata nearly always contained a de-identified subject ID, COVID-19 status, age in years and sex. The repertoires were released in a freely available public database intended as a resource for research on the immune response to SARS-CoV-2. Subjects who had been exposed to COVID-19, were actively infected with it, or had recovered from it provided the deeply sampled blood TCRbeta repertoires that made up the dataset. Samples were obtained from the ongoing ImmuneRACE study (first 160 participants) and from some 1,200 subjects provided by 6 global collaborators. Overall results and qualifications from the work: Clinical and demographic metadata were provided uncurated, with the amount varying by source and participant.

From cysteine to phenylalanine, the CDR3 is 13 amino acids long. CDR3 DNA is the only sequence kept; it has 39 bases, read in frame from the first base. V and J are truncated by 7 bases and 4 bases respectively, leaving an intervening sequence of 13 bases. From the germline V gene (reference sequence), CDR1 is SEHNR and CDR2 is FQNEAQ. The immunoSEQ Assay, a bias-controlled multiplex PCR, was used to amplify TCRbeta CDR3 regions from genomic DNA. The published analysis was carried out like this. Nucleated cell counts per sample were estimated from amplification of reference gene primers within the assay. To quantify the absolute abundance of each unique TCRbeta CDR3 rearrangement, sequence reads were collapsed and filtered. For each sample, productive Simpson clonality was calculated by taking the square root of Simpson's diversity index across productive rearrangements. TCRdb provides this immuneACCESS table in a form limited to in-frame rearrangements. Some clones are lacking; in checked studies, under half of them reflect an unresolved V gene, and why the rest are absent is not known. The V and J calls and clone size were taken over from that table, and D and trimming were inferred from the DNA. A total of approximately 36,000 clones appear in this sample, roughly 90% of them only once. Clones ranked in the top ten supply around 2% of the sample.

The sample was peripheral blood. The rearrangement joined TRBV7-9 to TRBJ1-1, with no confidently assigned D gene. The source of this sequence is a human donor in a cohort sampled during active COVID-19. The CDR3 amino acid sequence is: CASTPPGGTEAFF. The DNA sequence is given as TGTGCCAGCACCCCGCCGGGAGGCACTGAAGCTTTCTTT.